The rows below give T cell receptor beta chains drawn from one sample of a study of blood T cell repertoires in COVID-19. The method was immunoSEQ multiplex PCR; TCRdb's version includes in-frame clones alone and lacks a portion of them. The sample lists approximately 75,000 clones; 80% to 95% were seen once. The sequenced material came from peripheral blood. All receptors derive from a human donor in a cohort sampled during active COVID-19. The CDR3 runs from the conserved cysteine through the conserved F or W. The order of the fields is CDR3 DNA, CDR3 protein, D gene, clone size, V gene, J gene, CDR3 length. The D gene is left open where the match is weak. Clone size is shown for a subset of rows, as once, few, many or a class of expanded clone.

cdr3_nt: TGTGCCAGCAGCTTAGCGGGGGCTAGCGGGGGCGAGCAGTACTTC
cdr3_aa: CASSLAGASGGEQYF
d_call: TRBD2
clone_size: .
v_call: TRBV7-9
j_call: TRBJ2-7
cdr3_length: 15

cdr3_nt: TGTGCCAGCAGCACCCAGGGTTCAGATACGCAGTATTTT
cdr3_aa: CASSTQGSDTQYF
d_call: .
clone_size: .
v_call: TRBV9
j_call: TRBJ2-3
cdr3_length: 13

cdr3_nt: TGTGCCAGCAGCTTGGGAGTTACTAGCGGGGGGGCGGATGAGCAGTTCTTC
cdr3_aa: CASSLGVTSGGADEQFF
d_call: TRBD2
clone_size: .
v_call: TRBV5-8
j_call: TRBJ2-1
cdr3_length: 17

cdr3_nt: TGTGCCAGCAGTTTCAGAGCGGCTAGCACAGATACGCAGTATTTT
cdr3_aa: CASSFRAASTDTQYF
d_call: .
clone_size: .
v_call: TRBV3-1/TRBV3-2
j_call: TRBJ2-3
cdr3_length: 15

cdr3_nt: TGTGCCAGCAGGGAAATAGCGGGGGGCTACAATGAGCAGTTCTTC
cdr3_aa: CASREIAGGYNEQFF
d_call: TRBD2
clone_size: .
v_call: TRBV6-6
j_call: TRBJ2-1
cdr3_length: 15

cdr3_nt: TGTGCCAGCAGCTTAAGCAGGGACTCCTACGAGCAGTACTTC
cdr3_aa: CASSLSRDSYEQYF
d_call: .
clone_size: .
v_call: TRBV7-9
j_call: TRBJ2-7
cdr3_length: 14

cdr3_nt: TGTGCCAGCAGTCCGAACGGGACACCTCTACCGGGGTTC
cdr3_aa: CASSPNGTPLPGF
d_call: .
clone_size: .
v_call: TRBV6-6
j_call: TRBJ2-7
cdr3_length: 13

cdr3_nt: TGTGCCAGCAGCCCGTCCGGGACTAGCGGGGGGGCGGGATCTAATACGCAGTATTTT
cdr3_aa: CASSPSGTSGGAGSNTQYF
d_call: TRBD2
clone_size: .
v_call: TRBV9
j_call: TRBJ2-3
cdr3_length: 19

cdr3_nt: TGTGCCAGCAGCCCCCCAGGGAACACCATATATTTT
cdr3_aa: CASSPPGNTIYF
d_call: .
clone_size: once
v_call: TRBV7-2
j_call: TRBJ1-3
cdr3_length: 12

cdr3_nt: TGTGCCAGCAGCTTGGCAGGGGGTCAGGGCTACACCTTC
cdr3_aa: CASSLAGGQGYTF
d_call: TRBD1
clone_size: .
v_call: TRBV5-6
j_call: TRBJ1-2
cdr3_length: 13

cdr3_nt: TGTGCCAGCAGCCGCGGACTAGCGGGGACCACCGGGGAGCTGTTTTTT
cdr3_aa: CASSRGLAGTTGELFF
d_call: TRBD2
clone_size: .
v_call: TRBV3-1/TRBV3-2
j_call: TRBJ2-2
cdr3_length: 16

cdr3_nt: TGTGCCAGCAGGAAACATATACAGGGGGACGCCTACGAGCAGTACTTC
cdr3_aa: CASRKHIQGDAYEQYF
d_call: TRBD1
clone_size: few
v_call: TRBV6-6
j_call: TRBJ2-7
cdr3_length: 16

cdr3_nt: TGTGCCAGCAGTCCACAGGCCTTGGCCAAAAACATTCAGTACTTC
cdr3_aa: CASSPQALAKNIQYF
d_call: .
clone_size: .
v_call: TRBV6-5
j_call: TRBJ2-4
cdr3_length: 15

cdr3_nt: TGTGCCAGCAGCGCCCTGACAGGGGGCAACACTGAAGCTTTCTTT
cdr3_aa: CASSALTGGNTEAFF
d_call: TRBD1
clone_size: .
v_call: TRBV6-5
j_call: TRBJ1-1
cdr3_length: 15

cdr3_nt: TGTGCCAGCTCCACCCTGCGGGGGGCCGACAGCCGAGGCGATGAGCAGTTCTTC
cdr3_aa: CASSTLRGADSRGDEQFF
d_call: TRBD2
clone_size: .
v_call: TRBV18
j_call: TRBJ2-1
cdr3_length: 18

cdr3_nt: TGTGCCAGCAGCTCTTTGTCAGGGGGTCAGCCCCAGCATTTT
cdr3_aa: CASSSLSGGQPQHF
d_call: TRBD1
clone_size: .
v_call: TRBV7-9
j_call: TRBJ1-5
cdr3_length: 14

cdr3_nt: TGTGCCAGTAGTGAACAGGGCCTCACTGAAGCTTTCTTT
cdr3_aa: CASSEQGLTEAFF
d_call: .
clone_size: once
v_call: TRBV19
j_call: TRBJ1-1
cdr3_length: 13

cdr3_nt: TGTGCCAGCAGCTTAACGATAGACTGGAAAGAGACCCAGTACTTC
cdr3_aa: CASSLTIDWKETQYF
d_call: .
clone_size: .
v_call: TRBV7-2
j_call: TRBJ2-5
cdr3_length: 15

cdr3_nt: TGTGCCAGCTCACCACTTGGGACCGACAGGGGATCAGGCGAGCAGTACTTC
cdr3_aa: CASSPLGTDRGSGEQYF
d_call: TRBD1
clone_size: .
v_call: TRBV18
j_call: TRBJ2-7
cdr3_length: 17

cdr3_nt: TGTGCCAGCAGCCAAGGGGCAGGGGTCTCTGGAAACACCATATATTTT
cdr3_aa: CASSQGAGVSGNTIYF
d_call: .
clone_size: .
v_call: TRBV3-1/TRBV3-2
j_call: TRBJ1-3
cdr3_length: 16

cdr3_nt: TGTGCCAGCAGCTCTTTTCCGGGACTAGCGGGGGCAGAGACCCAGTACTTC
cdr3_aa: CASSSFPGLAGAETQYF
d_call: TRBD2
clone_size: .
v_call: TRBV7-6
j_call: TRBJ2-5
cdr3_length: 17

cdr3_nt: TGTGCCAGCGGGGGGCAGGGGGTGACTTTGGAGACCCAGTACTTC
cdr3_aa: CASGGQGVTLETQYF
d_call: .
clone_size: .
v_call: TRBV9
j_call: TRBJ2-5
cdr3_length: 15

cdr3_nt: TGTGCCACCCTAGGACACTCTTTTAGCACAGATACGCAGTATTTT
cdr3_aa: CATLGHSFSTDTQYF
d_call: .
clone_size: .
v_call: TRBV25-1
j_call: TRBJ2-3
cdr3_length: 15

cdr3_nt: TGTGCCAGCAGCTGGGCGCGGGGGGCCAATGAGCAGTTCTTC
cdr3_aa: CASSWARGANEQFF
d_call: TRBD2
clone_size: .
v_call: TRBV5-4
j_call: TRBJ2-1
cdr3_length: 14

cdr3_nt: TGTGCCAGCAGCCCGCAAGGACTAATTCCCTACGAGCAGTACTTC
cdr3_aa: CASSPQGLIPYEQYF
d_call: .
clone_size: .
v_call: TRBV7-8
j_call: TRBJ2-7
cdr3_length: 15

cdr3_nt: TGCAGTGCTAGTCCCCGACAGGTTTCGCTAGGCGGCTACACCTTC
cdr3_aa: CSASPRQVSLGGYTF
d_call: .
clone_size: .
v_call: TRBV20-1
j_call: TRBJ1-2
cdr3_length: 15

cdr3_nt: TGTGCCAGCGAGGGATACGAGCAGTACTTC
cdr3_aa: CASEGYEQYF
d_call: .
clone_size: few
v_call: TRBV2
j_call: TRBJ2-7
cdr3_length: 10

cdr3_nt: TGTGCCAGCAGTTTTACCTACGAGCAGTACTTC
cdr3_aa: CASSFTYEQYF
d_call: .
clone_size: .
v_call: TRBV2
j_call: TRBJ2-7
cdr3_length: 11

cdr3_nt: TGTGCCAGCAGCCAAGGGGGGCATACCGGGGAGCTGTTTTTT
cdr3_aa: CASSQGGHTGELFF
d_call: .
clone_size: .
v_call: TRBV3-1/TRBV3-2
j_call: TRBJ2-2
cdr3_length: 14

cdr3_nt: TGCGCCAGCAGTCAACCCCGCCCTCAGGGGGGCGCCTACGAGCAGTACTTC
cdr3_aa: CASSQPRPQGGAYEQYF
d_call: .
clone_size: .
v_call: TRBV23-1
j_call: TRBJ2-7
cdr3_length: 17

cdr3_nt: TGTGCCAGCAGCTTTACCCAGGACACTGGAGCTTTCTTT
cdr3_aa: CASSFTQDTGAFF
d_call: .
clone_size: .
v_call: TRBV11-2
j_call: TRBJ1-1
cdr3_length: 13

cdr3_nt: TGTGCCAGCAGCTCGATGGGACTCAACTACGAGCAGTACTTC
cdr3_aa: CASSSMGLNYEQYF
d_call: .
clone_size: .
v_call: TRBV5-8
j_call: TRBJ2-7
cdr3_length: 14

cdr3_nt: TGTGCCAGCAGCTTTCCACCCGGAGGTGCTAACACTGAAGCTTTCTTT
cdr3_aa: CASSFPPGGANTEAFF
d_call: .
clone_size: .
v_call: TRBV11-2
j_call: TRBJ1-1
cdr3_length: 16

cdr3_nt: TGTGCCTGGAGTGTACAGGGGCCTCCCTACGAGCAGTACTTC
cdr3_aa: CAWSVQGPPYEQYF
d_call: TRBD1
clone_size: .
v_call: TRBV30
j_call: TRBJ2-7
cdr3_length: 14

cdr3_nt: TGTGCCAGCAGCACACAGACATATGGCTACACCTTC
cdr3_aa: CASSTQTYGYTF
d_call: .
clone_size: .
v_call: TRBV5-6
j_call: TRBJ1-2
cdr3_length: 12

cdr3_nt: TGTGCCAGCTCACCATTACGTTCAGGCGGGGGGGCGCCGTTCGTCGAGCAGTACTTC
cdr3_aa: CASSPLRSGGGAPFVEQYF
d_call: TRBD2
clone_size: .
v_call: TRBV18
j_call: TRBJ2-7
cdr3_length: 19

cdr3_nt: TGCGCCAGCAGGGTTGATGGGCTCCGGGACAGTGGGTCTGGGGCCAACGTCCTGACTTTC
cdr3_aa: CASRVDGLRDSGSGANVLTF
d_call: TRBD1
clone_size: .
v_call: TRBV5-1
j_call: TRBJ2-6
cdr3_length: 20